This T cell receptor beta chain was recovered during a study of post-analysis software for immune sequencing data. Study-level information: The disease courses covered relapsing-remitting, secondary progressive and progressive-relapsing multiple sclerosis.

The length of the CDR3 is 13 residues. A single count supports this clonotype. Its cognate antigen is unknown. The junction departs from the called germline gene at one end, perhaps through a read error. Every TCR beta cDNA library bore unique molecular identifiers. TCRdb fed the PCR reads into MiXCR, producing one record per CDR3 protein. This table has some 240,000 distinct CDR3 sequences, 36% appearing once. Study observations and caveats: Patients carried several TRBV segments more frequently than controls did, and TRBV5-6, TRBV5-1 and TRBV20-1 were among them.

The specimen was blood. This TCR was recovered from a girl aged 5-17 years with multiple sclerosis. V is TRBV12-3 or TRBV12-4 and J is TRBJ1-5; 7 bases agree with TRBD1. The CDR3 nucleotides read TGTGTCAGCAGAGAGACAGGGAATCAGCCCCAGCATTTT. It specifies CVSRETGNQPQHF.